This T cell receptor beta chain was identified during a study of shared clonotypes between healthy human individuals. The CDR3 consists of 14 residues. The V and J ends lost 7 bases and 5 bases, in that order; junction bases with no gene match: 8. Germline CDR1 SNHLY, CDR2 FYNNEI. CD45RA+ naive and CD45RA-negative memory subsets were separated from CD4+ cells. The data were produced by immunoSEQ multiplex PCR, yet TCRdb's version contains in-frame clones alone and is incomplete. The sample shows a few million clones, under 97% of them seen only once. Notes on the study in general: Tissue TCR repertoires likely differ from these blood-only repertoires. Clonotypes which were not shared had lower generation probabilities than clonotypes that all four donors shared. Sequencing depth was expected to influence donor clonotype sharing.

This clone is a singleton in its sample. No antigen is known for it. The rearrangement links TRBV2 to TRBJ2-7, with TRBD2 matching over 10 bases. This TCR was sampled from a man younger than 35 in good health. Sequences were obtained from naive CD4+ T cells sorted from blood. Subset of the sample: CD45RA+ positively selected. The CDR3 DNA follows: TGTGCCAGCACCTCAGCGGGAGGGTTCAACGAGCAGTACTTC. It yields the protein CASTSAGGFNEQYF.